The T cell receptor beta chain described here comes from a study of T-cell memory formation after mild COVID-19 (TCRdb year 2021). About the full investigation: TCR sequence clusters from the two donors were found to be largely donor specific. T-cell clones expanding and contracting after mild COVID-19 in a couple of donors were tracked by longitudinal TCRalpha and TCRbeta repertoire sequencing. The cohort comprised two young, previously healthy adult volunteers, one female and one male.

Results and caveats for the whole study, not just this receptor: Only two mild cases were covered by the study, and larger cohorts that include severe cases with pre-infection samples were considered necessary. Balanced CD4/CD8 phenotypes were observed for clones contracting from day 15 to 85, whereas a bias towards CD4+ was observed for a second wave of clones expanding from day 15 to 37. Contracting CD4+ clones were found mainly in CM and EM memory subsets, while CD8+ clones were enriched in EMRA. SARS-CoV-2 specificity of the second-wave clones peaking on day 37 was not confirmed. Some responding clones were detected in pre-infection memory, which suggested that pre-existing cross-reactive memory T cells had joined the SARS-CoV-2 response.

The listed sequencing device is Illumina NovaSeq 6000. Using 5'RACE with constant-segment primers, TCRalpha and TCRbeta cDNA libraries were constructed, with sample barcodes and unique molecular identifiers added in the process. Trizol reagent was used to extract RNA from every sample. The libraries were amplified in two PCR steps, and the second step added a second sample barcode and Illumina TruSeq adapters. Libraries were sequenced on an Illumina NovaSeq with 2 x 150 bp paired-end reads. In the original analysis: Reads were demultiplexed and collapsed into UMI-guided consensus sequences with migec v1.2.7. With mixcr v2.1.11, UMI consensuses were aligned to TRA and TRB V and J templates and assembled into clonotypes. A clonotype was counted as expanded or contracted only when both edgeR and NoisET called the clonotype significant, with the noise models trained on biological replicates. edgeR calls used a false discovery rate-adjusted p below 0.01 and a log2 fold-change threshold of 1. As an exploratory analysis of dynamics, max-normalized trajectories of the 1000 most abundant clonotypes were examined with PCA combined with hierarchical clustering. Separately sequenced CD4+ and CD8+ repertoires were used to assign the CD4 or CD8 phenotype of responding clones. TCRdb trimmed public reads at Q25 via fastp, called clones via MiXCR and kept in-frame beta chains. Rows merge per CDR3 protein into single entries with the most common DNA and genes. TCRdb's processing, not the authors' own work, is the source of the V and J calls. The sample contains 250,000 to 350,000 distinct CDR3 sequences, roughly a fifth of them found a single time. The top ten constitute 21% of the sample.

The CDR3 spans 14 residues, from the cysteine through the phenylalanine. The only DNA kept is the CDR3, 42 bases in frame from the first base. The trim is 0 bases for V and 4 bases for J, with a gap of 9 bases between the germline ends. Concerning this clonotype: Its target antigen remains unknown. There are no base qualities to consult, and no much larger clone falls within one base.

Ficoll-Paque density gradient centrifugation was used to isolate PBMCs. The chain is assembled from TRBV12-3 or TRBV12-4 and TRBJ1-2, with TRBD1 tentatively as D gene (5 bases match). This TCR derives from a man aged 18 to 35 who had mild COVID-19 (a few samples of this study predate the infection). The sample titles of this study are shuffled in the database, so cell type and time point are left out; the donor was told from shared clones. The sequenced material came from PBMCs or a T cell subset sorted from them (not recorded which). The DNA reads TGTGCCAGCAGTTTAGCGGCAGGGAGCTATGGCTACACCTTC. This codes for CASSLAAGSYGYTF.